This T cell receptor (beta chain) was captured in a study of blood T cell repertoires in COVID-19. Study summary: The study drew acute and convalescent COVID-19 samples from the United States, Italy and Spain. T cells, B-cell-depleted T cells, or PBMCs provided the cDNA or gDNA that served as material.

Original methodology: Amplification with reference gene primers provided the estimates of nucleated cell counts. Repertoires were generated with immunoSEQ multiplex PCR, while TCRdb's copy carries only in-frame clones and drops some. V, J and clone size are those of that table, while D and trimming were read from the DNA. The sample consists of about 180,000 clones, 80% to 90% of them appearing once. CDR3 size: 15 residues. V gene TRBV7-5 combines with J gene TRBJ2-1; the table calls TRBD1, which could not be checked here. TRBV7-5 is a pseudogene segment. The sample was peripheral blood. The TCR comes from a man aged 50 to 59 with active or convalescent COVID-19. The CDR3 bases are TGTGTCAGAAGCCCACCCCCTGACAGGGGGGGTGAGCAGTTCTTC. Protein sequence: CVRSPPPDRGGEQFF.